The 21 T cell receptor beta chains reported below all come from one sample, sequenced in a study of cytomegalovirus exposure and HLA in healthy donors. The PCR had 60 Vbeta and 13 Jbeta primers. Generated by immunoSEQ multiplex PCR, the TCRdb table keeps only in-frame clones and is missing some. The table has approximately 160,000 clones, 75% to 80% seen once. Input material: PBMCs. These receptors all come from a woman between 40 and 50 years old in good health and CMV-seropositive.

CDR3 DNA sequence: TGCAGTGCTAGCCGGGACACTGAAGCTTTCTTT. It yields the protein CSASRDTEAFF. V and J are TRBV20-1 and TRBJ1-1; D gene uncertain. Trimming took off 3 bases at V and 3 bases at J, with 5 bases between the two ends. The CDR3 loop spans 11 amino acids. The germline V gene has CDR1 DFQATT and CDR2 SNEGSKA (reference sequence).

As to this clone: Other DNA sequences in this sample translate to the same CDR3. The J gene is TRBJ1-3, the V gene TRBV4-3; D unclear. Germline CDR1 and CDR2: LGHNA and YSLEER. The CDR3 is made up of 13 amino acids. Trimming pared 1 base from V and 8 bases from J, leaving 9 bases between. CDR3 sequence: CASSQGAPDTIYF. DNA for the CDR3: TGCGCCAGCAGCCAAGGGGCTCCGGACACCATATATTTT.

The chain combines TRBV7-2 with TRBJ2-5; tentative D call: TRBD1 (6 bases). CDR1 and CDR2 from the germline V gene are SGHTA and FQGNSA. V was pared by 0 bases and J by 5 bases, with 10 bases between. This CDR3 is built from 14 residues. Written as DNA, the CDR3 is TGTGCCAGCAGCTTAGCGGGGGCTTTGGAGACCCAGTACTTC. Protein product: CASSLAGALETQYF.

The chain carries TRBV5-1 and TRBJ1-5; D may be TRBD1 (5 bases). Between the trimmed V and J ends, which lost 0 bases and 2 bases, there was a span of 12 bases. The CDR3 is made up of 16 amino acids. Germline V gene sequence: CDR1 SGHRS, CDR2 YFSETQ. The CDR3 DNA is TGCGCCAGCAGCTTGGGTGTGGGGCAGGGCAATCAGCCCCAGCATTTT. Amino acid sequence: CASSLGVGQGNQPQHF.

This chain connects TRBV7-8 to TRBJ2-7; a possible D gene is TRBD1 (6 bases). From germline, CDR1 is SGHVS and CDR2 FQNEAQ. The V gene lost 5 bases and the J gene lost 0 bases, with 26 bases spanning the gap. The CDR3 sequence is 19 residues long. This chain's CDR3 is CASSLRTGQRRLSSYEQYF. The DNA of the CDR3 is TGTGCCAGCAGCCTACGCACTGGACAGAGAAGGTTAAGCTCCTACGAGCAGTACTTC.

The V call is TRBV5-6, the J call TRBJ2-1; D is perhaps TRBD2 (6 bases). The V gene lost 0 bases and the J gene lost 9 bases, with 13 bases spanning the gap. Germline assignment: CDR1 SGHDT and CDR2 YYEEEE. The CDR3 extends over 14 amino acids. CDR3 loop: CASSLGPGRGEQFF. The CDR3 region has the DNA TGTGCCAGCAGCTTGGGTCCGGGGCGGGGTGAGCAGTTCTTC.

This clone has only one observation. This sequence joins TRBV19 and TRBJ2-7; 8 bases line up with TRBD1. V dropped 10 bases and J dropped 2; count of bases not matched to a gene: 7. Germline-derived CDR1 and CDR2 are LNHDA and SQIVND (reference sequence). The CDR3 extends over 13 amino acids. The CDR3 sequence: CATKGQEPYEQYF. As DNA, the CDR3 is TGTGCCACCAAGGGACAGGAGCCCTACGAGCAGTACTTC.

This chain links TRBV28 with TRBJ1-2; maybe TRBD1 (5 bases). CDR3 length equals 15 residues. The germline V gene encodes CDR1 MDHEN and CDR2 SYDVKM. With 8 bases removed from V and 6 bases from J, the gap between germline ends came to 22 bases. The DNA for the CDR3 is TGTGCCAGCCAACCAAGGGGTGTGGGGCCCAATGGCTACACCTTC. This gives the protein CASQPRGVGPNGYTF.

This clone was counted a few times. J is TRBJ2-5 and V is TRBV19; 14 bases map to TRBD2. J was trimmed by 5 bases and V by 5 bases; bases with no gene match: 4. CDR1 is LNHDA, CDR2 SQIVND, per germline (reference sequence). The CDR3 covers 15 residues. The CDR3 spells CASSPGLAGGETQYF. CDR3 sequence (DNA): TGTGCCAGTAGTCCCGGACTAGCGGGGGGTGAGACCCAGTACTTC. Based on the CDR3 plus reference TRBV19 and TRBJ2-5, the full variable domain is DGGITQSPKYLFRKEGQNVTLSCEQNLNHDAMYWYRQDPGQGLRLIYYSQIVNDFQKGDIAEGYSVSREKKESFPLTVTSAQKNPTAFYLCASSPGLAGGETQYFGPGTRLLVL.

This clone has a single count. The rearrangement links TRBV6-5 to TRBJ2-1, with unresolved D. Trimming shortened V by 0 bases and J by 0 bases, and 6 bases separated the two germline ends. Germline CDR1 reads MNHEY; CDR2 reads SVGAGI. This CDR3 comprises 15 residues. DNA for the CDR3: TGTGCCAGCAGTTACTCACCCAGCTCCTACAATGAGCAGTTCTTC. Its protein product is CASSYSPSSYNEQFF.

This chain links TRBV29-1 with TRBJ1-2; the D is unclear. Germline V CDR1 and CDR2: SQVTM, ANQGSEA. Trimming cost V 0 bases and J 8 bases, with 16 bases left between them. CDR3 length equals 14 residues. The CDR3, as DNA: TGCAGCGTTGAAGATCAGGAGGCAGAGGAAGGCTACACCTTC. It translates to CSVEDQEAEEGYTF.

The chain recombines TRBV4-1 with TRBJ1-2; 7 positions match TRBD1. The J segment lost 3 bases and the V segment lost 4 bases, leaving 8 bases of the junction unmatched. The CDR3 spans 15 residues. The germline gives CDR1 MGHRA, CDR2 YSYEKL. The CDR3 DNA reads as TGCGCCAGCAGCCGCTTACAGGGGTACGACTATGGCTACACCTTC. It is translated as CASSRLQGYDYGYTF.

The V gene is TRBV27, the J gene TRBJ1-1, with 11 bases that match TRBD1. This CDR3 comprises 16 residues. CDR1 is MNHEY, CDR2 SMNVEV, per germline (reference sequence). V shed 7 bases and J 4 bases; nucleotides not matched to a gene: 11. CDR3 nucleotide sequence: TGTGCCAGCAAGAATACCCGGGACAGGGGGGGCACTGAAGCTTTCTTT. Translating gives CASKNTRDRGGTEAFF.

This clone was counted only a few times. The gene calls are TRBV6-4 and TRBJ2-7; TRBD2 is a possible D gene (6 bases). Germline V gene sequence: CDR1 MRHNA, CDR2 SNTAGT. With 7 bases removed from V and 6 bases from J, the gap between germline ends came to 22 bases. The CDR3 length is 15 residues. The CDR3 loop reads CASKGWRGRGSEQYF. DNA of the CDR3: TGTGCCAGCAAGGGGTGGCGGGGCCGTGGTTCCGAGCAGTACTTC.

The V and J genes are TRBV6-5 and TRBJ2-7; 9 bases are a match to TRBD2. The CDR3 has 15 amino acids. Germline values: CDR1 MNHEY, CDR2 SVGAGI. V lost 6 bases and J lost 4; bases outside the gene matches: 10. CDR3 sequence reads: CASRSSGSGNYEQYF. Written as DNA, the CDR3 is TGTGCCAGCAGAAGTAGCGGGAGTGGTAATTACGAGCAGTACTTC.

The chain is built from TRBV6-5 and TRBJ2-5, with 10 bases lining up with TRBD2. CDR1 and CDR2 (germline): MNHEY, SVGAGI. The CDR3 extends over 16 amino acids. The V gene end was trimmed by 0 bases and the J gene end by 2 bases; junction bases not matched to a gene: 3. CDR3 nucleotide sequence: TGTGCCAGCAGTTACTCAATAGCGGGGGGACAAGAGACCCAGTACTTC. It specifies CASSYSIAGGQETQYF.

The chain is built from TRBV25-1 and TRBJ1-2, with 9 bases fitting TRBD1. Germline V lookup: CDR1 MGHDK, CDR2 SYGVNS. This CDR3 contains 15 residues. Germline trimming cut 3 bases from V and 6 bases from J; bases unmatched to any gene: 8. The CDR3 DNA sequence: TGTGCCAGCAGTGATTGGGGACAGGGCGTAGATGGCTACACCTTC. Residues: CASSDWGQGVDGYTF.

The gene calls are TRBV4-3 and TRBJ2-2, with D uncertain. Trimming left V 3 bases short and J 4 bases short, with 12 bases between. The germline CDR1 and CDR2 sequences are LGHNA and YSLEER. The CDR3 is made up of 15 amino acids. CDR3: CASSHLRSPTGELFF. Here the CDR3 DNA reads TGCGCCAGCAGCCACCTCAGATCCCCCACCGGGGAGCTGTTTTTT.

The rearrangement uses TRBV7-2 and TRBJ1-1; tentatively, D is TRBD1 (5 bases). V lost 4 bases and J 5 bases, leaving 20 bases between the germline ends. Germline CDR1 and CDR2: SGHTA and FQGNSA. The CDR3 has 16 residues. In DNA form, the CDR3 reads TGTGCCAGCAGCTCAGCGGGATCGGGGGTCCGAACTGAAGCTTTCTTT. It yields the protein CASSSAGSGVRTEAFF.

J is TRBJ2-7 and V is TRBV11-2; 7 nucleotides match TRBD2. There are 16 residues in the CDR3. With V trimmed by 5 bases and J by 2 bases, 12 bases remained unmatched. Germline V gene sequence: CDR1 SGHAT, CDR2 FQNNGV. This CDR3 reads CASSPINWRGTYEQYF. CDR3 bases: TGTGCCAGCAGCCCGATTAACTGGCGGGGGACCTACGAGCAGTACTTC.

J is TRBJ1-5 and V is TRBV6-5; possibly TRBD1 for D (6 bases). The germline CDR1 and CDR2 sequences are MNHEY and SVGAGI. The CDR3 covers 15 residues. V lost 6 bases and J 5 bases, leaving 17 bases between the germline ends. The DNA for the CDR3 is TGTGCCAGCAGCCGGGGCGACAGGCCTGATCAGCCCCAGCATTTT. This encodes CASSRGDRPDQPQHF.